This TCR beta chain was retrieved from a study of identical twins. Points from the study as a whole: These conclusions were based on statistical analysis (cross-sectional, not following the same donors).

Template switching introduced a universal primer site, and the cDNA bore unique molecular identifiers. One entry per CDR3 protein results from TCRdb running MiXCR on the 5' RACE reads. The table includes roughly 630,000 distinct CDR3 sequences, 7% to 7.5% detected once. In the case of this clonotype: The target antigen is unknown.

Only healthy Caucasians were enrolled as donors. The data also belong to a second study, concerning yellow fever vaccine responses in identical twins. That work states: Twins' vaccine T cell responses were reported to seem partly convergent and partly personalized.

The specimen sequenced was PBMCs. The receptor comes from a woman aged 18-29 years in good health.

In DNA, the CDR3 is TGTGCCATAACTGGGGTGGCGCACGAGCAGTACTTC. This sequence encodes CAITGVAHEQYF. The rearrangement links TRBV10-3 to TRBJ2-7; D remains ambiguous. V was clipped by 9 bases and J by 5 bases, with 14 bases between them. Germline V gene lookup returns CDR1 ENHRY and CDR2 SYGVKD. The length of the CDR3 is 12 residues.